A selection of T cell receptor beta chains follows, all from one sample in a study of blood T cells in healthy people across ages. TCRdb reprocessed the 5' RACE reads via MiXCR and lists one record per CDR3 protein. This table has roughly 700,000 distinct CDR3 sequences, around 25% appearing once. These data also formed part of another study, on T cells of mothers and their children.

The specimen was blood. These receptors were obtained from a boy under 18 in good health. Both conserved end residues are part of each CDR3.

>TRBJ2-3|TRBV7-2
CASSFSGSGGAADTQYF
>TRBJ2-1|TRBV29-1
CSTLGTSGSYNEQFF
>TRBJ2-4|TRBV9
CASSPQRTGGDDKNIQYF
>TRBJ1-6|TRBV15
CAITQGALDNSPLHF
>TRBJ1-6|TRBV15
CATSRGGQGNSPLHF
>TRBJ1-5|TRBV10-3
CAITEGAGQPQHF
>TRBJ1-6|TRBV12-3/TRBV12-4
CASSPDPTGISPLHF
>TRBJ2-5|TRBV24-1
CATSDPGQGLETQYF
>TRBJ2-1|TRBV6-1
CASSPLRGGSGNEQFF
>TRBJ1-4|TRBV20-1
CSARDLRGLATNEKLFF
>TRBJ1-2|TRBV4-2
CTSSQPTYYGYTF
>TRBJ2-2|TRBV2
CASRGQGSKPGLATTGELFF
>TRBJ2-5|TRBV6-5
CASSYSYDLLETQYF
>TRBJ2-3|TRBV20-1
CSARGTSGGPDTQYF
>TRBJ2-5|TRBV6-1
CASRGLAGGLETQYF
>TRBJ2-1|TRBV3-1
CASSPEGESYDEQFF
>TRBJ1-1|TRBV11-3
CASSGPGQGVPEAFF
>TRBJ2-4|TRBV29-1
CSVVTSGKENPKNIQYF
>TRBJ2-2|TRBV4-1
CASSLYLGPGELFF
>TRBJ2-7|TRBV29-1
CSVTHRDRPYEQYF
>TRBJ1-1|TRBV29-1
CSVAKGPGTEAFF
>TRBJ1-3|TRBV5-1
CASSLELDGNTIYF
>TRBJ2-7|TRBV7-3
CASSLWPGGTYEQYF
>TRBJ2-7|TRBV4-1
CASSRVSGDVYEQYF
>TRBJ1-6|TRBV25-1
CASSEYGDYNSPLHF
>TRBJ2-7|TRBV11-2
CASSSSSAVDYEQYF
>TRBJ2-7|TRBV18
CASSPGSSGTYEQYF
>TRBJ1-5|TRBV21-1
CATVGDGQPQHF
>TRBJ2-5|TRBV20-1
CSPQGETQYF
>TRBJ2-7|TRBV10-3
CAISLGQTYEQYF
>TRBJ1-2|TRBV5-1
CASSLDSRGYTF
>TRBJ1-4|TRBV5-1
CASSRGTANEKLFF